The 29 T cell receptor beta chains reported below all come from one sample, sequenced in a study of cytomegalovirus exposure and HLA in healthy donors. The primer mix had 60 Vbeta and 13 Jbeta primers. The protocol was immunoSEQ multiplex PCR, while the TCRdb copy is restricted to in-frame clones and leaves out a portion. The sample has some 100,000 clones, roughly 60% seen once. Sequencing was carried out using PBMCs. Receptors were obtained from a woman younger than 45 in good health and CMV-seropositive.

The chain links TRBV19 to TRBJ1-1; weak D call: TRBD1 (6 bases). The length of the CDR3 is 15 residues. Trimming stripped 3 bases from V and 1 base from J, with 12 bases between. The germline CDR1 and CDR2 sequences are LNHDA and SQIVND (reference sequence). CDR3 in amino acids: CASSMVTTGNTEAFF. As DNA, the CDR3 is TGTGCCAGTAGTATGGTTACGACAGGGAACACTGAAGCTTTCTTT.

This chain links TRBV7-3 with TRBJ1-2, with D possibly being TRBD1 (5 bases). The CDR3 is made up of 14 amino acids. Germline values: CDR1 SGHTA, CDR2 FQGTGA. V gave up 0 bases and J gave up 6 bases, with 11 bases separating them. The CDR3 protein is CASSLTGEEDGYTF. The CDR3, as DNA: TGTGCCAGCAGCTTAACGGGGGAGGAAGATGGCTACACCTTC. The whole variable domain, filled in from reference TRBV7-3 and TRBJ1-2, reads GAGVSQTPSNKVTEKGKYVELRCDPISGHTALYWYRQSLGQGPEFLIYFQGTGAADDSGLPNDRFFAVRPEGSVSTLKIQRTERGDSAVYLCASSLTGEEDGYTFGSGTRLTVV.

The V call is TRBV7-9, the J call TRBJ1-6; D is uncertain. This CDR3 has 17 amino acids. Trimming cost V 3 bases and J 6 bases, with 18 bases left between them. In germline, CDR1 is SEHNR, CDR2 FQNEAQ (reference sequence). CDR3: CASSFAGNKRGNSPLHF. The DNA of the CDR3 is TGTGCCAGCAGCTTTGCCGGGAACAAGCGGGGTAATTCACCCCTCCACTTT.

The chain employs TRBV7-9 and TRBJ2-1; D is unresolved. Germline lookup yields CDR1 SEHNR and CDR2 FQNEAQ (reference sequence). V was trimmed by 5 bases and J by 6 bases, leaving 17 bases between them. This CDR3 comprises 15 residues. The CDR3 is CASSQTQAYPNEQFF. The CDR3 DNA is TGTGCCAGCAGCCAAACTCAGGCTTACCCCAATGAGCAGTTCTTC.

The V gene is TRBV4-1, the J gene TRBJ1-5, with D possibly matching TRBD1 (5 bases). V lost 0 bases, J lost 9 bases, and 12 bases lay in between. The CDR3 has 14 residues. Germline CDR1 MGHRA, CDR2 YSYEKL. Written as DNA, the CDR3 is TGCGCCAGCAGCCAAGAAGGGGAGGGGCGGCCCCAGCATTTT. It yields the protein CASSQEGEGRPQHF.

The count of this clone is one. The J gene is TRBJ1-5, the V gene TRBV2; perhaps TRBD1 as D (5 bases). The CDR3 loop spans 14 amino acids. Trimming took off 2 bases at V and 6 bases at J, with 11 bases between the two ends. CDR1 is SNHLY and CDR2 is FYNNEI in the germline V gene. This CDR3 reads CASSEIGGGQPQHF. DNA for the CDR3: TGTGCCAGCAGTGAAATCGGGGGTGGTCAGCCCCAGCATTTT.

The V gene is TRBV29-1, the J gene TRBJ2-7; 12 bases agree with TRBD1. This CDR3 region has 13 residues. J was trimmed by 7 bases and V by 6 bases; bases with no gene match: 7. Per the germline V gene, CDR1 is SQVTM and CDR2 is ANQGSEA. The CDR3 reads CSVSGQGAREQYF. The CDR3 DNA reads as TGCAGCGTCTCGGGACAGGGGGCGCGGGAGCAGTACTTC.

This clone was seen a handful of times. The V gene is TRBV30, the J gene TRBJ1-2, with D unclear. The CDR3 loop spans 14 amino acids. Trimming left V 0 bases short and J 2 bases short, with 10 bases between. Per germline, CDR1 GTSNPN and CDR2 SVGIG (reference sequence). In DNA, the CDR3 is TGTGCCTGGAGTGTATCGTTAGTAAACTATGGCTACACCTTC. This codes for CAWSVSLVNYGYTF.

The gene calls are TRBV5-4 and TRBJ2-2; TRBD1 might be the D (6 bases). Germline V gene lookup returns CDR1 SGHNT and CDR2 YYREEE (reference sequence). The CDR3 length is 15 residues. Trimming shortened V by 4 bases and J by 7 bases, and 17 bases separated the two germline ends. The CDR3, as DNA: TGTGCCAGCAGCCGGGAAGCAGGGGCGGGCGGGGAGCTGTTTTTT. Its protein is CASSREAGAGGELFF.

The J gene is TRBJ2-5, the V gene TRBV25-1; 8 nucleotides align to TRBD1. CDR3 length: 14 amino acids. J gave up 4 bases and V 4 bases, and 5 bases lay outside the gene matches. From germline, CDR1 is MGHDK and CDR2 SYGVNS. The CDR3 DNA sequence: TGTGCCAGCAGTGTAACAGGGGGGAGAGAGACCCAGTACTTC. Amino acid sequence: CASSVTGGRETQYF. Full variable domain (missing parts from reference TRBV25-1 and TRBJ2-5): EADIYQTPRYLVIGTGKKITLECSQTMGHDKMYWYQQDPGMELHLIHYSYGVNSTEKGDLSSESTVSRIRTEHFPLTLESARPSHTSQYLCASSVTGGRETQYFGPGTRLLVL.

The rearrangement links TRBV28 to TRBJ2-7; a possible D gene is TRBD1 (5 bases). V lost 3 bases and J lost 4, with 7 bases in between. Germline CDR1 MDHEN, CDR2 SYDVKM. This CDR3 spans 12 amino acids. The CDR3 DNA is TGTGCCAGCAGTTTCAGGGTTTACGAGCAGTACTTC. Translation gives CASSFRVYEQYF.

V usage is TRBV7-8 and J usage is TRBJ2-7; 7 bases agree with TRBD2. CDR3 size: 15 residues. V lost 3 bases and J lost 7; bases outside the gene matches: 12. Germline V gives CDR1 SGHVS, CDR2 FQNEAQ. The CDR3: CASSFGVIAGGEQYF. The CDR3, as DNA: TGTGCCAGCAGCTTCGGCGTAATAGCGGGTGGTGAGCAGTACTTC.

The rearrangement joins TRBV29-1 to TRBJ1-1; tentatively, D is TRBD1 (6 bases). The CDR3 is 12 residues long. Germline V gene data show CDR1 as SQVTM and CDR2 as ANQGSEA. V gave up 6 bases and J gave up 4 bases, with 12 bases separating them. The CDR3 loop is CSVQTGSTEAFF. CDR3 sequence (DNA): TGCAGCGTACAAACAGGGAGCACTGAAGCTTTCTTT.

The J gene is TRBJ2-7, the V gene TRBV2, with D unclear. The CDR3 length is 14 residues. Germline V CDR1 and CDR2: SNHLY, FYNNEI. V was pared by 4 bases and J by 2 bases, with 12 bases between. For the CDR3, the DNA is TGTGCCAGCAGTGTTTTGTCAGGAACCTACGAGCAGTACTTC. Amino acids: CASSVLSGTYEQYF. Supplemented by reference TRBV2 and TRBJ2-7, the full variable domain reads EPEVTQTPSHQVTQMGQEVILRCVPISNHLYFYWYRQILGQKVEFLVSFYNNEISEKSEIFDDQFSVERPDGSNFTLKIRSTKLEDSAMYFCASSVLSGTYEQYFGPGTRLTVT.

The chain uses TRBV19 and TRBJ2-2; 9 positions match TRBD2. The germline CDR1 and CDR2 sequences are LNHDA and SQIVND (reference sequence). Trimming took 3 bases from V and 5 from J; bases not matched to a gene: 7. The CDR3 is 16 amino acids. Written as DNA, the CDR3 is TGTGCCAGTAGTATCAGCGGGGGGTCGGGAACCGGGGAGCTGTTTTTT. The encoded protein is CASSISGGSGTGELFF. Looking up the rest from reference TRBV19 and TRBJ2-2 gives the full variable domain: DGGITQSPKYLFRKEGQNVTLSCEQNLNHDAMYWYRQDPGQGLRLIYYSQIVNDFQKGDIAEGYSVSREKKESFPLTVTSAQKNPTAFYLCASSISGGSGTGELFFGEGSRLTVL.

The CDR3 is CASSIGLQETQYF. The DNA for the CDR3 is TGTGCCAGTAGTATCGGACTTCAAGAGACCCAGTACTTC. The chain couples TRBV19 to TRBJ2-5, with D possibly being TRBD2 (5 bases). The length of the CDR3 is 13 residues. CDR1 LNHDA and CDR2 SQIVND come from the germline V gene (reference sequence). V was shortened by 3 bases and J by 2 bases, with 7 bases between the two germline ends. The variable domain in full, with the rest retrieved from reference TRBV19 and TRBJ2-5, is DGGITQSPKYLFRKEGQNVTLSCEQNLNHDAMYWYRQDPGQGLRLIYYSQIVNDFQKGDIAEGYSVSREKKESFPLTVTSAQKNPTAFYLCASSIGLQETQYFGPGTRLLVL.

The chain joins TRBV10-1 to TRBJ1-6; a possible D gene is TRBD1 (5 bases). Germline CDR1 and CDR2: WNHNN and SYGVQD (reference sequence). V gave up 8 bases and J gave up 8 bases, with 16 bases separating them. This CDR3 has 14 residues. CDR3 amino acids: CASGKQGWDSPLHF. CDR3 coding DNA: TGCGCCAGCGGAAAGCAGGGATGGGATTCACCCCTCCACTTT.

This clone was detected a few times. V and J are TRBV7-9 and TRBJ1-2; 7 nucleotides align to TRBD1. This CDR3 is 15 amino acids long. CDR1 and CDR2 from the germline V gene are SEHNR and FQNEAQ (reference sequence). The ends lost 4 bases at V and 3 bases at J; junction bases unmatched: 8. The CDR3 DNA reads as TGTGCCAGCAGCTCCCAGAACAGGGGACACTATGGCTACACCTTC. It yields the protein CASSSQNRGHYGYTF.

This clone was recorded a few times. The CDR3 sequence: CASGTTPDTQYF. CDR3 nucleotides: TGTGCCAGCGGGACTACCCCAGATACGCAGTATTTT. The gene calls are TRBV27 and TRBJ2-3; TRBD2 matches at 7 bases. The CDR3 totals 12 residues. The V gene's germline CDR1 is MNHEY and CDR2 SMNVEV (reference sequence). Germline trimming cut 8 bases from V and 4 bases from J; bases unmatched to any gene: 3.

The chain uses TRBV29-1 and TRBJ1-2; 8 nucleotides line up with TRBD1. The CDR3 contains 17 residues. Germline V gene lookup returns CDR1 SQVTM and CDR2 ANQGSEA. With 5 bases clipped from V and 1 base from J, the junction kept 15 bases outside the gene matches. CDR3 in DNA: TGCAGCGTTCCTCCCGACAGGGGCGATAATAATAACTATGGCTACACCTTC. Translation: CSVPPDRGDNNNYGYTF.

The V gene is TRBV25-1, the J gene TRBJ1-4, with D uncertain. The CDR3 length is 15 residues. The V and J ends lost 4 bases and 3 bases respectively, with 12 bases between them. Germline V CDR1 and CDR2: MGHDK, SYGVNS. The CDR3 region is CASSVISPANEKLFF. The CDR3 bases are TGTGCCAGCAGTGTAATAAGCCCCGCTAATGAAAAACTGTTTTTT.

The chain is built from TRBV7-2 and TRBJ1-3; D remains unclear. The germline gives CDR1 SGHTA, CDR2 FQGNSA. The V and J ends lost 6 bases and 2 bases respectively, with 5 bases between them. The CDR3 is 12 amino acids. CDR3 sequence: CASRPAGNTIYF. Written as DNA, the CDR3 is TGTGCCAGCAGACCAGCTGGAAACACCATATATTTT.

This clone has just a few counts. The chain combines TRBV5-5 with TRBJ2-7; 8 bases fit TRBD1. With 2 bases clipped from V and 5 bases from J, the junction kept 6 bases outside the gene matches. The CDR3 has 14 residues. CDR1 is SGHKS and CDR2 is YYEKEE in the germline V gene (reference sequence). The DNA for the CDR3 is TGTGCCAGCAGCTTACGACAGGGGCCGGACGAGCAGTACTTC. Amino acid sequence: CASSLRQGPDEQYF.

Concerning this clone itself: A junction boundary mismatches the germline segment, possibly from a read error. This chain joins TRBV7-9 and TRBJ1-1, with 8 positions matching TRBD1. The CDR3 spans 15 residues. Germline V CDR1 and CDR2: SEHNR, FQNEAQ (reference sequence). The CDR3 spells CSSNHPTGANTEAFF. In DNA, the CDR3 is TGTTCCAGCAACCACCCGACAGGGGCCAACACTGAAGCTTTCTTT.

The gene calls are TRBV6-1 and TRBJ2-2, with 8 bases fitting TRBD2. V lost 8 bases to trimming and J lost 8 bases; unmatched junction nucleotides: 13. CDR1 and CDR2 (germline): MNHNS, SASEGT. CDR3 size: 15 residues. The CDR3 region is CASQIIRGGLGELFF. The CDR3 DNA sequence: TGTGCCAGCCAAATTATACGGGGGGGCCTAGGGGAGCTGTTTTTT.

In its sample, this clone was seen a few times. The chain combines TRBV6-1 with TRBJ2-2; D may be TRBD2 (5 bases). The CDR3 consists of 12 residues. Germline CDR1 reads MNHNS; CDR2 reads SASEGT. With 7 bases removed from V and 5 bases from J, the gap between germline ends came to 8 bases. The CDR3 reads CASIRGTGELFF. CDR3 nucleotide sequence: TGTGCCAGCATCAGAGGGACCGGGGAGCTGTTTTTT.

The chain employs TRBV7-3 and TRBJ1-1; 9 bases match TRBD1. The V segment lost 5 bases and the J segment 7 bases; nucleotides outside the gene matches: 8. The CDR3 runs to 14 residues. CDR1 is SGHTA, CDR2 FQGTGA, per germline. CDR3: CASSEGQGLVEAFF. CDR3 coding DNA: TGTGCCAGCAGCGAGGGACAGGGTTTGGTTGAAGCTTTCTTT.

This chain links TRBV7-9 with TRBJ2-2, with 7 bases that match TRBD2. This CDR3 has 15 residues. In germline, CDR1 is SEHNR, CDR2 FQNEAQ (reference sequence). Losses at the gene ends were 2 bases for V and 1 base for J; bases not matched to a gene: 1. The CDR3 region is CASSLLAENTGELFF. The CDR3 DNA sequence: TGTGCCAGCAGCTTACTAGCGGAGAACACCGGGGAGCTGTTTTTT. Supplemented by reference TRBV7-9 and TRBJ2-2, the full variable domain reads DTGVSQNPRHKITKRGQNVTFRCDPISEHNRLYWYRQTLGQGPEFLTYFQNEAQLEKSRLLSDRFSAERPKGSFSTLEIQRTEQGDSAMYLCASSLLAENTGELFFGEGSRLTVL.

This clone has just a few counts. The chain links TRBV5-4 to TRBJ2-7; 9 bases match TRBD1. Losses at the gene ends were 4 bases for V and 2 bases for J; bases not matched to a gene: 4. This CDR3 has 14 residues. Germline CDR1 is SGHNT and CDR2 is YYREEE (reference sequence). The CDR3 loop is CASSGQGSTYEQYF. The CDR3 DNA reads as TGTGCCAGCAGCGGACAGGGGAGCACCTACGAGCAGTACTTC.